The clone carrying this T cell receptor (beta chain) has only a few counts. The sample is drawn from a study of blood T cell repertoires in COVID-19. Looking at the study overall: The analysed material was cDNA or gDNA that came from T cells, B-cell-depleted T cells, or PBMCs.

Libraries were prepared by immunoSEQ multiplex PCR; TCRdb keeps only in-frame clonotypes and omits some of them. The table lists hundreds of thousands of clones, less than 85% of them singletons. The sample consisted of peripheral blood. This clonotype was obtained from a woman of 80 years or more with acute or convalescent COVID-19.

The CDR3: CASSFGAKNYGYTF. For the CDR3, the DNA is TGTGCCAGCAGCTTTGGGGCAAAGAACTATGGCTACACCTTC. The genes are TRBV5-6 and TRBJ1-2; a possible D gene is TRBD1 (5 bases). This CDR3 comprises 14 residues. CDR1 is SGHDT and CDR2 is YYEEEE in the germline V gene. V lost 2 bases and J lost 2, with 10 bases in between.